The source of this T cell receptor (beta chain) is a study of blood T cell repertoires in COVID-19. This CDR3 region has 15 residues. CDR1 LGHDT and CDR2 YNNKEL come from the germline V gene (reference sequence). The ends were cut back, 0 bases at V and 0 bases at J, with 8 bases in the middle. Libraries were prepared by immunoSEQ multiplex PCR; TCRdb keeps only in-frame clonotypes and omits some of them. The sample consists of approximately 140,000 clones, 80% of them appearing once. The clonotype was recovered from a man in his fifties or sixties with active or convalescent COVID-19. The specimen sequenced was peripheral blood. The J gene is TRBJ1-1, the V gene TRBV3-1 (or the pseudogene TRBV3-2), with a possible D match to TRBD1 (5 bases). The CDR3 here is CASSQEGALNTEAFF. The DNA for the CDR3 is TGTGCCAGCAGCCAAGAAGGGGCGTTGAACACTGAAGCTTTCTTT.